The 12 T cell receptor beta chains below all came from one sample that was sequenced in a study of cytotoxic CD8 clonotypes in ibrutinib-treated CLL. Method: immunoSEQ multiplex PCR; TCRdb's copy keeps in-frame clones and lacks some. The sample records around 15,000 clones, approximately 67% being singletons. The sample was PBMCs, taken before ibrutinib treatment. These receptors originate from a human donor with chronic lymphocytic leukemia.

This chain uses TRBV28 with TRBJ1-1; D remains ambiguous. The V and J ends lost 1 base and 7 bases respectively, with 10 bases between them. In germline, CDR1 is MDHEN, CDR2 SYDVKM. The CDR3 runs 13 residues. CDR3 in amino acids: CASSLYGEGEAFF. In nucleotides, the CDR3 is TGTGCCAGCAGTTTATACGGGGAGGGTGAAGCTTTCTTT. Full variable domain (rest looked up from reference TRBV28 and TRBJ1-1): DVKVTQSSRYLVKRTGEKVFLECVQDMDHENMFWYRQDPGLGLRLIYFSYDVKMKEKGDIPEGYSVSREKKERFSLILESASTNQTSMYLCASSLYGEGEAFFGQGTRLTVV.

This chain uses TRBV15 with TRBJ2-1; either TRBD1 or TRBD2 may fit D (6 bases each). The CDR3 has 17 residues. V gave up 0 bases and J gave up 2 bases, with 14 bases separating them. Germline CDR1 and CDR2: LNHNV and YYDKDF (reference sequence). CDR3 amino acids: CATSREGRGVAYNEQFF. CDR3 coding DNA: TGTGCCACCAGCAGAGAGGGAAGGGGGGTAGCCTACAATGAGCAGTTCTTC.

This clone has more than one count but fewer than ten. The rearrangement uses TRBV27 and TRBJ2-3; TRBD2 might be the D (7 bases). The CDR3 sequence is 14 residues long. V was cut by 1 base and J by 6 bases, with 11 bases left in between. Germline V CDR1 and CDR2: MNHEY, SMNVEV (reference sequence). The DNA for the CDR3 is TGTGCCAGCAGTTTATGGGGGGGCGCGGATACGCAGTATTTT. It translates to CASSLWGGADTQYF.

The V call is TRBV18, the J call TRBJ2-4; tentatively, D is TRBD2 (6 bases). Trimming removed 3 bases at V and 0 bases at J, with 15 bases between. This CDR3 contains 17 residues. From germline, CDR1 is KGHSH and CDR2 LQKENI. DNA of the CDR3: TGTGCCAGCTCACCGAATCGGGAGTCCGAAGCCAAAAACATTCAGTACTTC. The encoded protein is CASSPNRESEAKNIQYF.

The J gene is TRBJ1-6, the V gene TRBV4-1; the D is unclear. In germline, CDR1 is MGHRA, CDR2 YSYEKL. Trimming took 0 bases from V and 9 from J, leaving 15 bases between them. The CDR3 contains 16 residues. The DNA of the CDR3 is TGCGCCAGCAGCCAAGATCAATCGATGGTGGGTTCACCCCTCCACTTT. Translation: CASSQDQSMVGSPLHF.

This clone has only a few counts. The rearrangement uses TRBV30 and TRBJ1-5, with TRBD1 matching 8 bases. The V segment lost 3 bases and the J segment 5 bases; nucleotides outside the gene matches: 9. CDR1 is GTSNPN and CDR2 is SVGIG in the germline V gene (reference sequence). CDR3 size: 15 residues. The chain's CDR3 is CAWSLPQGGHQPQHF. The CDR3 bases are TGTGCCTGGAGCCTTCCACAGGGGGGGCATCAGCCCCAGCATTTT.

This chain's CDR3 is CASSSIGAEAFF. For the CDR3, the DNA is TGTGCCAGCAGCTCTATCGGAGCTGAAGCTTTCTTT. V usage is TRBV6-6 and J usage is TRBJ1-1; D gene unclear. V was clipped by 6 bases and J by 6 bases, with 11 bases between them. The CDR3 has 12 residues. The germline gives CDR1 MNHNY, CDR2 SVGAGI (reference sequence).

The V and J genes are TRBV7-9 and TRBJ2-1; TRBD1 aligns across 9 bases. The CDR3 extends over 15 amino acids. Germline CDR1 SEHNR, CDR2 FQNEAQ (reference sequence). J lost 3 bases, V lost 3 bases, and 3 bases had no gene match. In nucleotides, the CDR3 is TGTGCCAGCAGCTTCGAGGGACAGGGCTACAATGAGCAGTTCTTC. It yields the protein CASSFEGQGYNEQFF.

The V gene is TRBV10-3, the J gene TRBJ2-1; TRBD2 is a possible D gene (6 bases). Trimming pared 8 bases from V and 0 bases from J, leaving 11 bases between. In germline, CDR1 is ENHRY, CDR2 SYGVKD. This CDR3 is 14 amino acids long. CDR3 in DNA: TGTGCCATCGGAGGGGTCAGCTCCTACAATGAGCAGTTCTTC. This encodes CAIGGVSSYNEQFF.

This chain joins TRBV5-4 and TRBJ1-2; D is perhaps TRBD1 (5 bases). Trimming stripped 2 bases from V and 4 bases from J, with 21 bases between. Germline CDR1 reads SGHNT; CDR2 reads YYREEE (reference sequence). The CDR3 is 17 amino acids. Here the CDR3 DNA reads TGTGCCAGCAGCTTAGGAGCTGCACAGGACTCAATCTATGGCTACACCTTC. Amino acid sequence: CASSLGAAQDSIYGYTF.

In its sample, this clone was seen a few times. The chain joins TRBV21-1 to TRBJ1-2; TRBD1, as called in the table, went unchecked against the DNA. TRBV21-1 is termed a pseudogene. The CDR3 runs to 14 residues. DNA for the CDR3: TGTGCCAGCAGCAAACTGGCAGGGGGCTATGGCTACACCTTC. It specifies CASSKLAGGYGYTF.

The J gene is TRBJ2-7, the V gene TRBV29-1; TRBD2 is a possible D gene (6 bases). The V end lost 7 bases, the J end lost 0 bases, and 10 bases lay between the germline ends. This CDR3 has 12 amino acids. The germline V gene has CDR1 SQVTM and CDR2 ANQGSEA. CDR3 region: CSAAGFSYEQYF. Here the CDR3 DNA reads TGCAGCGCCGCGGGGTTCTCCTACGAGCAGTACTTC.